This T cell receptor beta chain was captured by sequencing in a study of blood T cells in healthy people across ages. Study-wide background: With template switching, about one barcoded beta molecule was captured per two T cells.

A second about 6 to 12 cycle PCR used barcoded and J-beta primers. One entry per CDR3 protein, called by TCRdb with MiXCR from the 5' RACE reads. The sample holds roughly 790,000 distinct CDR3 sequences, roughly 44% seen once. CDR3 size: 13 residues. The germline V and J ends were trimmed by 4 bases and 0 bases, with 7 bases remaining between them. Germline V gives CDR1 SQVTM, CDR2 ANQGSEA. Overall study findings and caveats: Age advanced and TCR beta diversity per million T cells fell, roughly linearly.

With respect to this clonotype: Antigen: not known.

Peripheral blood samples of around 9.3 milliliters were drawn from each donor. This rearrangement joins TRBV29-1 to TRBJ2-1; no clear D gene. Sequencing used blood. The receptor was derived from an older woman in good health. For the CDR3, the DNA is TGCAGCGTTGTGGCGCTCTCCTACAATGAGCAGTTCTTC. It encodes CSVVALSYNEQFF.